The TCR beta chain described here comes from a study of blood T cell repertoires in COVID-19. The overall study: COVID-19 samples, acute and convalescent, were from the United States, Italy and Spain. The cDNA or gDNA used as material had been derived from T cells, B-cell-depleted T cells, or PBMCs.

Trimming left V 2 bases short and J 10 bases short, with 12 bases between. The germline gives CDR1 MNHEY, CDR2 SVGAGI. The CDR3 totals 14 residues. Only a few counts were recorded for this clone. Allocation to cohorts depended on clinical history reported by the participants. Original methodology: Reference gene primer amplification yielded estimated nucleated cell counts. Sequencing was performed with immunoSEQ multiplex PCR; in TCRdb, only in-frame clones are kept and a portion is missing. V and J calls and clone size are those listed in that table; D and trimming were worked out from the DNA. The data contain fewer than 350,000 clones, roughly 85% of them singletons.

Specimen: PBMCs or T cells enriched from blood (not recorded which). The sequence was obtained from a woman aged 40 to 49 with acute COVID-19. This chain connects TRBV6-5 to TRBJ1-6, with D possibly TRBD1 on 5 matching bases. The CDR3 DNA reads as TGTGCCAGCAGTTACCAGGGATTCGAGTCACCCCTCCACTTT. It specifies CASSYQGFESPLHF.